This T cell receptor beta chain was sequenced for a study of cytomegalovirus exposure and HLA in healthy donors. Findings and caveats of the study: Further analysis was carried out later, and it showed several of the most significant clusters appearing linked to common viral pathogens. Highest at DRB1 and lowest at HLA-C, TCR association rates differed among HLA loci in a later analysis.

Concerning this clone: Its antigen is unidentified.

PCR used 60 Vbeta primers and 13 Jbeta primers. TCRdb keeps only in-frame clones here, not all; method: immunoSEQ multiplex PCR. This sample has about 88,000 clones, with about 90% found just once. Germline V gene lookup returns CDR1 SGDLS and CDR2 YYNGEE. This CDR3 is 16 amino acids long. With 0 bases clipped from V and 5 bases from J, the junction kept 4 bases outside the gene matches. Sequencing input: PBMCs. The TCR was taken from a young man in good health and CMV-seronegative. The rearrangement joins TRBV9 to TRBJ2-3; 12 nucleotides align to TRBD2. CDR3 in DNA: TGTGCCAGCAGCGTAGAGGTGACTAGCGGGAGAGATACGCAGTATTTT. Protein sequence: CASSVEVTSGRDTQYF.